This T cell receptor beta chain was recorded in a study of tumor-infiltrating lymphocytes in primary liver carcinoma. About the study: Measuring about 4.2 to 11 cm across, the tumors were staged as T1-T3 N0M0.

General study results and limits: The difference in top-250-clone fraction between tumors and blood was significant, favoring tumors (p = 0.039). Top clones occupying all five tumor regions numbered only about 7-24%.

Starting material for RNA and DNA co-extraction consisted of about 20-33 mg of unsorted bulk tissue. This CDR3 comprises 15 residues. The germline gives CDR1 MGHRA, CDR2 YSYEKL. The ends were cut back, 0 bases at V and 6 bases at J, with 11 bases in the middle. This clonotype was detected many times. Its antigen is unknown. Using a constant-region primer together with ProtoScript II reverse transcriptase, TCR beta cDNA was made from 500 ng of total RNA. Library construction for TCR beta comprised three nested multiplex PCR rounds performed with slightly modified ARM-PCR. Primers for the first two PCR rounds were TRBV1-TRBV30 forward primers and a C-beta reverse primer (around 10 cycles per round). TCRdb reanalysed the multiplex PCR reads using MiXCR and keeps one entry per CDR3 protein. The sample lists over 45,000 distinct CDR3 sequences, roughly 70% seen once, with over 25% in the top ten.

The sequence was collected from a man between 35 and 55 years old with primary liver carcinoma and hepatitis B virus infection. Source material: liver tumor tissue from sampling region 5. Subset meaning: tumor region T5, tumor centre. This rearrangement joins TRBV4-1 to TRBJ2-2; D remains ambiguous. The DNA for the CDR3 is TGCGCCAGCAGCCAAGAAGGAGCCAACCCCGGGGAGCTGTTTTTT. Protein product: CASSQEGANPGELFF.